Sequencing of this TCR beta chain was carried out in a study of blood T cell repertoires in COVID-19. On the study more broadly: Sample material is recorded as cDNA or gDNA derived from T cells, B-cell-depleted T cells, or PBMCs.

V dropped 5 bases and J dropped 8 bases, with 12 bases sitting between them. This CDR3 has 11 amino acids. The germline V gene has CDR1 DFQATT and CDR2 SNEGSKA (reference sequence). Method: immunoSEQ multiplex PCR; TCRdb's copy keeps in-frame clones and lacks some. Of around 250,000 clones in the sample, more than 70% were seen once. The specimen was peripheral blood. This clonotype was sampled from a woman over 75 with COVID-19, enrolled during active disease. The chain carries TRBV20-1 and TRBJ1-2; D unresolved. In nucleotides, the CDR3 is TGCAGTGCTCCAACTTCAGCGGGCTACACCTTC. Protein sequence: CSAPTSAGYTF.